This T cell receptor beta chain is drawn from a study of T cells in women clearing cervical HPV infection. Background on the study: Cases were women with histologically confirmed HPV16-related CIN3 or worse, including 2 invasive cancers.

The table came from immunoSEQ multiplex PCR; TCRdb's copy has only in-frame clones and leaves some out. This sample carries 25,000 to 35,000 clones, with approximately 6.3% going to the ten biggest clones. Cervical HPV DNA detected by MY09/MY11 PCR, typed by dot-blot. Study-wide findings and caveats: T-cell numbers per sample were unknown and may explain richness differences. A classifier using richness and V gene abundances reached an AUC of around 0.83.

Germline assignment: CDR1 SGHRS and CDR2 YFSETQ. CDR3 length: 16 amino acids. Germline trimming cut 4 bases from V and 4 bases from J; bases unmatched to any gene: 8. On this clone: Its antigen is not identified. Read coverage stops 3 residues before the CDR3 terminus; the germline J gene supplies the remainder.

Material: blood buffy coat. This receptor was taken from a woman aged 18-69 years with a cervical HPV16 infection that either progressed to CIN3+ or cleared (not recorded which). This chain links TRBV5-1 with TRBJ1-6; 7 positions match TRBD1. The part of the CDR3 DNA that was read is TGCGCCAGCAGCGAGGGACAGCGCCTTTATAATTCACCC. Its translation: CASSEGQRLYNSP. The whole CDR3 sequence reads CASSEGQRLYNSPLHF.